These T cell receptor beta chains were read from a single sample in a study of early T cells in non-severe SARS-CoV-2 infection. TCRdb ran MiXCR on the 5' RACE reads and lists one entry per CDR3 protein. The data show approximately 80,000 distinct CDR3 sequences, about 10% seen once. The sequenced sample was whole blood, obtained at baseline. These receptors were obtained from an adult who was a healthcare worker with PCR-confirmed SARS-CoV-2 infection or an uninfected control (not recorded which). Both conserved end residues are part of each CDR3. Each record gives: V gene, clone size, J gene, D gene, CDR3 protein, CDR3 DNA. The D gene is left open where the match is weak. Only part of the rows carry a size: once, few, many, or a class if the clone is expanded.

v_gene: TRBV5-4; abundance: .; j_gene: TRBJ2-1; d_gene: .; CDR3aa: CASSFRPHNEQFF; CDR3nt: TGTGCCAGCAGTTTCCGACCTCACAATGAGCAGTTCTTC
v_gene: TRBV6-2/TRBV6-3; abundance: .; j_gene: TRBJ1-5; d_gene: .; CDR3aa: CASSYSIRQGGNQPQHF; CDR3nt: TGTGCCAGCAGTTACTCGATACGGCAGGGCGGCAATCAGCCCCAGCATTTT
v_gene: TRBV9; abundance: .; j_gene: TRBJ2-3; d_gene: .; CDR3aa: CASSVGPGADTQYF; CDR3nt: TGTGCCAGCAGCGTTGGTCCCGGGGCAGATACGCAGTATTTT
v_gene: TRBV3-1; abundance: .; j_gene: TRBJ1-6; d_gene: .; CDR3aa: CASSDTGLNNSPLHF; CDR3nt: TGTGCCAGCAGCGATACTGGACTCAATAATTCACCCCTCCACTTT
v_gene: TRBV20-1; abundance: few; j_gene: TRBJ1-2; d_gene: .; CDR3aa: CSARDTAGHGYTF; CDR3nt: TGCAGTGCTAGGGACACCGCGGGGCATGGCTACACCTTC
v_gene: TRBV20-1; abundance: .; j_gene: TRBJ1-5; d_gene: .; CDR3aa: CSASQSNQPQHF; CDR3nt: TGCAGTGCTAGCCAGTCCAATCAGCCCCAGCATTTT
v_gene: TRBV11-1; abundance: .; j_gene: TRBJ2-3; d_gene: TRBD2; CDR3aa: CAGAGPGTDTQYF; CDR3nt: TGTGCCGGAGCGGGGCCCGGCACAGATACGCAGTATTTT
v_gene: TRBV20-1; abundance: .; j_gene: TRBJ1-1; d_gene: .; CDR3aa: CSARDTLNTEAFF; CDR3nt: TGCAGTGCTAGGGACACTCTGAACACTGAAGCTTTCTTT
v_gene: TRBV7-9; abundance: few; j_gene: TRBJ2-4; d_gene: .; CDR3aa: CASSGGGNIQYF; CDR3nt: TGTGCCAGCAGCGGAGGGGGAAACATTCAGTACTTC
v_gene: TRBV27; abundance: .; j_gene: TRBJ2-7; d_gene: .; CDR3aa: CASSSAKLSYEQYF; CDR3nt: TGTGCCAGCAGTTCGGCGAAGCTTTCCTACGAGCAGTACTTC
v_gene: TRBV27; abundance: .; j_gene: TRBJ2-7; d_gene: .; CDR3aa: CASSLGGADEQYF; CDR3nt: TGTGCCAGCAGTTTAGGGGGGGCCGACGAGCAGTACTTC
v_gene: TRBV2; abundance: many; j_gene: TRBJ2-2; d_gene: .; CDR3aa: CASSTGEATGELFF; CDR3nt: TGTGCCAGCAGCACTGGGGAGGCCACCGGGGAGCTGTTTTTT
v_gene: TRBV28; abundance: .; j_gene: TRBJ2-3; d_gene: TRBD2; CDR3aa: CASSPRGAGGTDTQYF; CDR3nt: TGTGCCAGCAGTCCACGGGGAGCGGGGGGCACAGATACGCAGTATTTT
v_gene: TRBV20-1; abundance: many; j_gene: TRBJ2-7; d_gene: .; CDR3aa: CSARGQVLYEQYF; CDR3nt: TGCAGTGCTAGGGGGCAGGTTCTCTACGAGCAGTACTTC
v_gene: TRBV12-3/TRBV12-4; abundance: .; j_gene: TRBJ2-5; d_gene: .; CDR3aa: CASGEFSQYF; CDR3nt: TGTGCCAGCGGGGAATTTTCCCAGTACTTC
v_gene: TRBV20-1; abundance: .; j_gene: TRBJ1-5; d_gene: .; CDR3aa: CSASSGSSNQPQHF; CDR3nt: TGCAGTGCTAGCTCAGGGTCGAGCAATCAGCCCCAGCATTTT
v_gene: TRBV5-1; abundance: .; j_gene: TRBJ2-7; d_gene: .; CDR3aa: CASSLVQGRYEQYF; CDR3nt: TGCGCCAGCAGCTTGGTTCAGGGTCGCTACGAGCAGTACTTC